The 25 T cell receptor beta chains listed next were all sequenced from one sample in a study of blood T cell repertoires in COVID-19. The method was immunoSEQ multiplex PCR; TCRdb's version includes in-frame clones alone and lacks a portion of them. The data contain 200,000 to 250,000 clones, 86% of them singletons. The sample consisted of peripheral blood. The receptors here all came from a woman between 50 and 59 years old with COVID-19, enrolled during active disease.

The genes are TRBV6-6 and TRBJ2-5; TRBD1 is a possible D gene (6 bases). This CDR3 is built from 13 residues. The V gene lost 6 bases and the J gene lost 5 bases, with 13 bases spanning the gap. Germline CDR1 and CDR2: MNHNY and SVGAGI (reference sequence). The CDR3: CASSLRGRETQYF. The CDR3 DNA reads as TGTGCCAGCAGCCTCAGGGGTAGGGAGACCCAGTACTTC.

The chain couples TRBV9 to TRBJ2-1; D not certain. V lost 2 bases to trimming and J lost 8 bases, with 5 bases between them. Germline CDR1 and CDR2: SGDLS and YYNGEE. This CDR3 is 11 amino acids long. As DNA, the CDR3 is TGTGCCAGCAGCGTGAGCCATGAGCAGTTCTTC. It specifies CASSVSHEQFF.

Details on this clone: This specimen includes other DNA sequences encoding the same CDR3. The V gene is TRBV27, the J gene TRBJ2-1; D perhaps matches TRBD1 (6 bases). Trimming shortened V by 5 bases and J by 0 bases, and 11 bases separated the two germline ends. Germline loops: CDR1 MNHEY, CDR2 SMNVEV (reference sequence). This CDR3 has 15 residues. The CDR3: CASSLTGSSYNEQFF. As DNA, the CDR3 is TGTGCCAGCAGTCTCACAGGGAGCTCCTACAATGAGCAGTTCTTC.

V gene TRBV4-2 combines with J gene TRBJ2-3; TRBD2 agrees at 12 bases. The CDR3 has 17 residues. With V trimmed by 0 bases and J by 0 bases, 1 base remained unmatched. Germline lookup yields CDR1 LGHNA and CDR2 YNFKEQ. DNA for the CDR3: TGTGCCAGCAGCCAAGAACTAGCGGGGGGTAGCACAGATACGCAGTATTTT. This translates into CASSQELAGGSTDTQYF.

The gene calls are TRBV7-9 and TRBJ1-2; TRBD1 might be the D (6 bases). From germline, CDR1 is SEHNR and CDR2 FQNEAQ (reference sequence). With 2 bases removed from V and 5 bases from J, the gap between germline ends came to 12 bases. The length of the CDR3 is 14 residues. CDR3 protein: CASSLSLTGYGYTF. The CDR3 coding sequence is TGTGCCAGCAGCTTATCTCTTACAGGGTATGGCTACACCTTC.

V usage is TRBV28 and J usage is TRBJ1-2; tentatively, D is TRBD1 (6 bases). The CDR3 is 14 residues long. V lost 6 bases, J lost 8 bases, and 19 bases lay in between. CDR1 is MDHEN and CDR2 is SYDVKM in the germline V gene. CDR3 sequence reads: CASSPGQGNGGYTF. Written as DNA, the CDR3 is TGTGCCAGCAGCCCGGGCCAGGGGAATGGAGGCTACACCTTC.

The table lists this clone with many counts. The rearrangement links TRBV15 to TRBJ2-3, with D tentatively TRBD1 (6 bases). Looked up from germline, CDR1 is LNHNV and CDR2 is YYDKDF (reference sequence). Trimming pared 3 bases from V and 4 bases from J, leaving 11 bases between. CDR3 size: 14 residues. CDR3 in DNA: TGTGCCACCAGCAGCCCACACAGGGCAGATACGCAGTATTTT. Protein product: CATSSPHRADTQYF.

There are a few counts of this clone. This chain joins TRBV14 and TRBJ1-5, with 11 nucleotides matching TRBD1. V gave up 0 bases and J gave up 2 bases; unmatched junction bases: 9. Germline CDR1 is SGHDN and CDR2 is FVKESK. There are 19 residues in the CDR3. CDR3 in amino acids: CASSQDPDRGRLGNQPQHF. CDR3 sequence (DNA): TGTGCCAGCAGCCAAGATCCGGACAGGGGGCGATTAGGCAATCAGCCCCAGCATTTT.

The chain is built from TRBV5-8 and TRBJ2-2, with D possibly TRBD1 on 6 matching bases. Trimming removed 5 bases at V and 2 bases at J, with 22 bases between. Per germline, CDR1 SGHTS and CDR2 YDEGEE. This CDR3 spans 18 amino acids. CDR3 in DNA: TGTGCCAGCAGTCCGGGACAACCCTTAGGTTTAAACACCGGGGAGCTGTTTTTT. Its protein is CASSPGQPLGLNTGELFF.

The count of this clone is one. The rearrangement uses TRBV7-8 and TRBJ1-2, with 7 bases identical to TRBD1. Looked up from germline, CDR1 is SGHVS and CDR2 is FQNEAQ. The junction had 9 bases not matched to a gene; V was cut back by 5 bases and J by 3 bases. The CDR3 consists of 15 residues. DNA for the CDR3: TGTGCCAGCAGCCTCAGACAGGGTTCGGACTATGGCTACACCTTC. It translates to CASSLRQGSDYGYTF.

V and J are TRBV19 and TRBJ1-6; 7 positions agree with TRBD1. The junction had 11 bases not matched to a gene; V was cut back by 7 bases and J by 14 bases. CDR1 is LNHDA and CDR2 is SQIVND in the germline V gene (reference sequence). The CDR3 spans 13 residues. CDR3 bases: TGTGCCAGTAATGGACAGGATCGTAGGGCCCTCCACTTT. Its protein is CASNGQDRRALHF.

This clone was observed a single time. The V gene is TRBV28, the J gene TRBJ2-3, with D unresolved. Germline V lookup: CDR1 MDHEN, CDR2 SYDVKM. The CDR3 totals 13 residues. V shed 5 bases and J shed 6 bases, with 12 bases lying between them. CDR3 sequence reads: CASSPFVGDTQYF. CDR3 DNA sequence: TGTGCCAGCAGTCCGTTCGTCGGGGATACGCAGTATTTT.

This clone showed up just a few times. The chain has TRBV19 and TRBJ1-6; D ambiguous. The CDR3 contains 14 residues. V lost 5 bases to trimming and J lost 3 bases, with 8 bases between them. Germline V gene sequence: CDR1 LNHDA, CDR2 SQIVND (reference sequence). The CDR3 DNA is TGTGCCAGTAGTGCGGGTTACTATAATTCACCCCTCCACTTT. This translates into CASSAGYYNSPLHF.

This chain joins TRBV19 and TRBJ2-1, with 7 bases matching TRBD2. The V segment lost 9 bases and the J segment 3 bases; nucleotides outside the gene matches: 11. Germline V CDR1 and CDR2: LNHDA, SQIVND (reference sequence). CDR3 length equals 15 residues. The CDR3 sequence: CASAGRGIGYNEQFF. DNA for the CDR3: TGTGCCAGCGCGGGGCGGGGGATTGGCTACAATGAGCAGTTCTTC.

The chain joins TRBV6-2 or TRBV6-3 to TRBJ1-5; D unresolved. The CDR3 covers 14 residues. V lost 3 bases and J lost 0, with 6 bases in between. Germline-derived CDR1 and CDR2 are MNHEY and SVGEGT. This chain's CDR3 is CASSYAGSNQPQHF. CDR3 DNA sequence: TGTGCCAGCAGTTATGCGGGTAGCAATCAGCCCCAGCATTTT.

V usage is TRBV7-6 and J usage is TRBJ1-4; no reliable D call. This CDR3 region has 17 residues. The V and J ends lost 1 base and 0 bases respectively, with 12 bases between them. The germline CDR1 and CDR2 sequences are SGHVS and FNYEAQ. The CDR3 region is CASSLVVRGATNEKLFF. The CDR3 DNA follows: TGTGCCAGCAGCTTAGTAGTTCGGGGTGCAACTAATGAAAAACTGTTTTTT. Full variable domain (outside the CDR3, taken from reference TRBV7-6 and TRBJ1-4): GAGVSQSPRYKVTKRGQDVALRCDPISGHVSLYWYRQALGQGPEFLTYFNYEAQQDKSGLPNDRFSAERPEGSISTLTIQRTEQRDSAMYRCASSLVVRGATNEKLFFGSGTQLSVL.

This clone has only a few counts. This sequence joins TRBV11-2 and TRBJ2-7; TRBD2 is a possible D gene (6 bases). Trimming stripped 1 base from V and 6 bases from J, with 10 bases between. Per germline, CDR1 SGHAT and CDR2 FQNNGV. This CDR3 comprises 13 residues. The CDR3 protein is CASSLAGVGEQYV. DNA for the CDR3: TGTGCCAGCAGCTTAGCGGGGGTGGGCGAGCAGTACGTC.

The chain is built from TRBV10-3 and TRBJ1-6; D gene ambiguous. CDR1 and CDR2 from the germline V gene are ENHRY and SYGVKD. The CDR3 contains 14 residues. Trimming stripped 2 bases from V and 5 bases from J, with 7 bases between. In DNA form, the CDR3 reads TGTGCCATCAGTGAGACTCCTAATAATTCACCCCTCCACTTT. Its protein is CAISETPNNSPLHF.

The chain recombines TRBV28 with TRBJ1-2; 7 bases agree with TRBD1. The CDR3 contains 14 residues. The V and J ends lost 4 bases and 7 bases, in that order; junction bases with no gene match: 9. Looked up from germline, CDR1 is MDHEN and CDR2 is SYDVKM. CDR3 nucleotides: TGTGCCAGCAGTTCCAATGACAGGGTCTCTGGCTACACCTTC. It codes for CASSSNDRVSGYTF.

The rearrangement joins TRBV7-2 to TRBJ1-2; D not resolved. Looked up from germline, CDR1 is SGHTA and CDR2 is FQGNSA. Between the trimmed V and J ends, which lost 2 bases and 2 bases, there was a span of 6 bases. The CDR3 is made up of 13 amino acids. The CDR3 here is CASSLYLNYGYTF. For the CDR3, the DNA is TGTGCCAGCAGCTTATACCTAAACTATGGCTACACCTTC.

V is TRBV12-3 or TRBV12-4 and J is TRBJ2-3, with a weak D call TRBD1 (5 bases). The CDR3 runs to 12 residues. V was pared by 3 bases and J by 8 bases, with 9 bases between. CDR3: CASSFRVSTQYF. CDR3 nucleotide sequence: TGTGCCAGCAGTTTCAGGGTTAGTACGCAGTATTTT.

The rearrangement joins TRBV4-1 to TRBJ2-3; perhaps TRBD1 as D (5 bases). From germline, CDR1 is MGHRA and CDR2 YSYEKL. This CDR3 spans 15 amino acids. V gave up 0 bases and J gave up 5 bases, with 12 bases separating them. CDR3 DNA sequence: TGCGCCAGCAGCCAAGATCTGGACAATCTAGATACGCAGTATTTT. Translated: CASSQDLDNLDTQYF.

V usage is TRBV4-1 and J usage is TRBJ2-4; 7 bases align to TRBD1. The V segment lost 3 bases and the J segment 0 bases; nucleotides outside the gene matches: 17. The CDR3 extends over 20 amino acids. Germline loops: CDR1 MGHRA, CDR2 YSYEKL. CDR3 loop: CASSQETPGTAQLAKNIQYF. As DNA, the CDR3 is TGCGCCAGCAGCCAGGAAACTCCCGGGACAGCCCAACTAGCCAAAAACATTCAGTACTTC.

This sequence joins TRBV19 and TRBJ1-1; D is unresolved. The CDR3 is made up of 15 amino acids. The V gene lost 7 bases and the J gene lost 3 bases, with 18 bases spanning the gap. Germline lookup yields CDR1 LNHDA and CDR2 SQIVND (reference sequence). CDR3 sequence: CASTALVGGYTEAFF. In DNA form, the CDR3 reads TGTGCCAGTACCGCTCTCGTCGGAGGATACACTGAAGCTTTCTTT.

This chain connects TRBV27 to TRBJ1-6; 12 nucleotides line up with TRBD1. This CDR3 region has 16 residues. V lost 7 bases, J lost 7 bases, and 8 bases stayed unmatched. The germline V gene encodes CDR1 MNHEY and CDR2 SMNVEV (reference sequence). The CDR3, as DNA: TGTGCCAGCACCCTGGGACAGGGGGCGAGAAATTCACCCCTCCACTTT. Its translation is CASTLGQGARNSPLHF.